These 22 T cell receptor beta chains were all obtained from the same sample, sequenced in a study of cytomegalovirus exposure and HLA in healthy donors (dated by TCRdb to between 2016 and 2019). Libraries were made using the immunoSEQ multiplex PCR assay. A mixture of 60 forward primers for TCR Vbeta segments and 13 reverse primers for TCR Jbeta segments was used in the multiplex PCR. TCRdb's version of the immuneACCESS table is confined to in-frame rearrangements and falls short of the full clone set. An unresolved V gene accounts for under half of the shortfall where checked; the remainder is of unknown origin. Within this sample are under 250,000 clones, with approximately 78% of them counted one time only. Over 3.5% of the sample goes to the ten largest clones. The material sequenced was PBMCs. The receptors stem from a male donor in good health and CMV-seronegative.

The chain is built from TRBV25-1 and TRBJ2-5, with 8 bases that match TRBD1. Per the germline V gene, CDR1 is MGHDK and CDR2 is SYGVNS. J was trimmed by 6 bases and V by 6 bases; bases with no gene match: 6. The CDR3 consists of 13 residues. The CDR3 DNA reads as TGTGCCAGCAGAGGACAGGGCCCCCAGACCCAGTACTTC. Its translation: CASRGQGPQTQYF.

The J gene is TRBJ1-2, the V gene TRBV28; 10 bases align to TRBD1. The CDR3 totals 14 residues. Germline values: CDR1 MDHEN, CDR2 SYDVKM. The V segment lost 5 bases and the J segment 6 bases; nucleotides outside the gene matches: 6. This CDR3 reads CASSPPDRGDGYTF. The CDR3 DNA sequence: TGTGCCAGCAGTCCCCCGGACAGGGGGGATGGCTACACCTTC.

The chain carries TRBV19 and TRBJ2-7; maybe TRBD2 (6 bases). V lost 3 bases and J 1 base, leaving 13 bases between the germline ends. The CDR3 spans 15 residues. Germline-derived CDR1 and CDR2 are LNHDA and SQIVND (reference sequence). The CDR3 spells CASSIGTSLSYEQYF. The CDR3 DNA sequence: TGTGCCAGTAGTATTGGGACTTCATTATCCTACGAGCAGTACTTC.

The chain joins TRBV6-5 to TRBJ2-2, with a possible D match to TRBD2 (6 bases). Germline V gene data show CDR1 as MNHEY and CDR2 as SVGAGI. Trimming left V 2 bases short and J 5 bases short, with 9 bases between. This CDR3 comprises 14 residues. In nucleotides, the CDR3 is TGTGCCAGCAGTTACCCAGGACTAACCGGGGAGCTGTTTTTT. Translated: CASSYPGLTGELFF.

The V gene is TRBV5-6, the J gene TRBJ2-7, with D perhaps TRBD1 (6 bases). The CDR3 consists of 15 residues. Per germline, CDR1 SGHDT and CDR2 YYEEEE. Trimming removed 0 bases at V and 6 bases at J, with 16 bases between. CDR3 protein: CASSLAANRVGEQYF. CDR3 DNA: TGTGCCAGCAGCTTGGCCGCGAACAGGGTAGGCGAGCAGTACTTC.

This rearrangement joins TRBV5-8 to TRBJ1-4, with D perhaps matching TRBD1 (5 bases). Germline-derived CDR1 and CDR2 are SGHTS and YDEGEE. CDR3 length: 16 amino acids. With 4 bases removed from V and 2 bases from J, the gap between germline ends came to 15 bases. CDR3 DNA: TGTGCCAGCAGCCCCTACACCGGGGGGACTAATGAAAAACTGTTTTTT. Translating it yields CASSPYTGGTNEKLFF.

This clone was seen a single time. The chain combines TRBV11-2 with TRBJ1-1, with 8 nucleotides matching TRBD1. Germline-derived CDR1 and CDR2 are SGHAT and FQNNGV. V shed 1 base and J 1 base; nucleotides not matched to a gene: 5. The length of the CDR3 is 16 residues. Here the CDR3 reads CASSLAGQGANTEAFF. As DNA, the CDR3 is TGTGCCAGCAGCTTAGCTGGGCAGGGGGCGAACACTGAAGCTTTCTTT. Full variable domain (outside the CDR3, taken from reference TRBV11-2 and TRBJ1-1): EAGVAQSPRYKIIEKRQSVAFWCNPISGHATLYWYQQILGQGPKLLIQFQNNGVVDDSQLPKDRFSAERLKGVDSTLKIQPAKLEDSAVYLCASSLAGQGANTEAFFGQGTRLTVV.

V and J are TRBV5-1 and TRBJ2-3, with a possible D match to TRBD1 (6 bases). V lost 4 bases and J lost 5, with 14 bases in between. Germline values: CDR1 SGHRS, CDR2 YFSETQ. This CDR3 contains 14 residues. This CDR3 reads CASSNFLQGDTQYF. DNA for the CDR3: TGCGCCAGCAGCAACTTTCTACAGGGAGATACGCAGTATTTT.

The chain recombines TRBV4-1 with TRBJ2-7; weak D call: TRBD2 (7 bases). The length of the CDR3 is 16 residues. Trimming took off 0 bases at V and 1 base at J, with 13 bases between the two ends. In germline, CDR1 is MGHRA, CDR2 YSYEKL. This chain's CDR3 is CASSQEAGARSYEQYF. CDR3 nucleotide sequence: TGCGCCAGCAGCCAAGAGGCGGGGGCGCGGTCCTACGAGCAGTACTTC.

The table lists this clone with a few counts. The J gene is TRBJ1-1, the V gene TRBV2; no clear D. The CDR3 is 12 amino acids. Germline V gene data show CDR1 as SNHLY and CDR2 as FYNNEI. V dropped 3 bases and J dropped 5 bases, with 7 bases sitting between them. The CDR3 sequence: CASSEEFTEAFF. The CDR3 region has the DNA TGTGCCAGCAGTGAGGAGTTTACTGAAGCTTTCTTT.

The chain has TRBV19 and TRBJ2-3, with TRBD2 matching 15 bases. In germline, CDR1 is LNHDA, CDR2 SQIVND (reference sequence). V gave up 10 bases and J gave up 4 bases; unmatched junction bases: 6. The CDR3 sequence is 15 residues long. The CDR3, as DNA: TGTGCCACCACGGGACTAGCGGGAGGAGCAGATACGCAGTATTTT. This translates into CATTGLAGGADTQYF.

This clone was counted between two and nine times. This chain joins TRBV11-2 and TRBJ2-2, with 7 bases that match TRBD2. With V trimmed by 5 bases and J by 8 bases, 17 bases remained unmatched. Germline V CDR1 and CDR2: SGHAT, FQNNGV. CDR3 length equals 17 residues. This chain's CDR3 is CASSVSGWAGVVGELFF. Here the CDR3 DNA reads TGTGCCAGCAGCGTTTCTGGGTGGGCGGGAGTTGTGGGGGAGCTGTTTTTT.

This clone was recorded once. V usage is TRBV29-1 and J usage is TRBJ2-3, with 12 nucleotides matching TRBD1. V trimming: 6 bases; J trimming: 2 bases; junction bases outside the gene matches: 3. This CDR3 has 14 residues. The germline gives CDR1 SQVTM, CDR2 ANQGSEA. The CDR3 bases are TGCAGCGTGGGACAGGGGGCTTTCACAGATACGCAGTATTTT. This translates into CSVGQGAFTDTQYF.

This clone was seen only a few times. The chain joins TRBV5-1 to TRBJ2-7, with a weak D call TRBD2 (6 bases). Trimming took off 0 bases at V and 5 bases at J, with 9 bases between the two ends. This CDR3 has 13 amino acids. Germline V gene data show CDR1 as SGHRS and CDR2 as YFSETQ. CDR3 sequence: CASSLDPGDEQYF. In DNA form, the CDR3 reads TGCGCCAGCAGCTTGGATCCGGGGGACGAGCAGTACTTC.

This clone occurred a few times. The rearrangement uses TRBV27 and TRBJ2-2, with a possible D match to TRBD1 (5 bases). V lost 0 bases, J lost 1 base, and 9 bases lay in between. Germline-derived CDR1 and CDR2 are MNHEY and SMNVEV (reference sequence). The CDR3 contains 16 residues. CDR3 nucleotide sequence: TGTGCCAGCAGTTTATCGTTAGGACAGAACACCGGGGAGCTGTTTTTT. It specifies CASSLSLGQNTGELFF.

This chain's CDR3 is CASSPSEHGSGTDTQYF. DNA of the CDR3: TGTGCCAGCAGCCCCAGTGAACACGGGTCGGGCACAGATACGCAGTATTTT. This rearrangement joins TRBV9 to TRBJ2-3; no definite D call. The germline gives CDR1 SGDLS, CDR2 YYNGEE. The CDR3 extends over 17 amino acids. V was trimmed by 4 bases and J by 1 base, leaving 19 bases between them.

This clone was observed many times. V gene TRBV28 combines with J gene TRBJ2-1; D might be TRBD2 (5 bases). The length of the CDR3 is 13 residues. CDR1 and CDR2 from the germline V gene are MDHEN and SYDVKM. V was cut by 7 bases and J by 5 bases, with 12 bases left in between. CDR3 DNA: TGTGCCAGCACCTCACTAGACGACAATGAGCAGTTCTTC. Encoded protein: CASTSLDDNEQFF. The full variable domain, rest sourced from reference TRBV28 and TRBJ2-1, is DVKVTQSSRYLVKRTGEKVFLECVQDMDHENMFWYRQDPGLGLRLIYFSYDVKMKEKGDIPEGYSVSREKKERFSLILESASTNQTSMYLCASTSLDDNEQFFGPGTRLTVL.

V and J are TRBV27 and TRBJ2-1; possibly TRBD2 for D (5 bases). The germline CDR1 and CDR2 sequences are MNHEY and SMNVEV (reference sequence). The V and J ends lost 7 bases and 8 bases respectively, with 21 bases between them. This CDR3 is built from 15 residues. The CDR3 loop is CASMDAERASDEQFF. CDR3 nucleotides: TGTGCCAGCATGGACGCAGAGAGGGCGTCGGATGAGCAGTTCTTC.

V and J are TRBV11-2 and TRBJ2-1; a possible D gene is TRBD1 (6 bases). The germline V gene encodes CDR1 SGHAT and CDR2 FQNNGV. Trimming left V 5 bases short and J 6 bases short, with 11 bases between. There are 13 residues in the CDR3. DNA of the CDR3: TGTGCCAGCAGCCCCAGGGGAAGCAATGAGCAGTTCTTC. This translates into CASSPRGSNEQFF.

The gene calls are TRBV5-6 and TRBJ1-1, with D possibly TRBD1 on 5 matching bases. Trimming left V 4 bases short and J 4 bases short, with 14 bases between. The CDR3 consists of 14 residues. Germline V gene data show CDR1 as SGHDT and CDR2 as YYEEEE. CDR3: CASSDGGGGTEAFF. As DNA, the CDR3 is TGTGCCAGCAGCGACGGGGGGGGAGGCACTGAAGCTTTCTTT.

The chain recombines TRBV7-9 with TRBJ1-2, with TRBD1 identical over 8 bases. Germline CDR1 is SEHNR and CDR2 is FQNEAQ (reference sequence). Trimming removed 2 bases from V and 1 base from J; junction bases left unmatched: 6. This CDR3 contains 16 residues. The CDR3 DNA sequence: TGTGCCAGCAGCTTATTAGGGACAGGTGATAACTATGGCTACACCTTC. Protein sequence: CASSLLGTGDNYGYTF. Full variable domain (outside the CDR3, taken from reference TRBV7-9 and TRBJ1-2): DTGVSQNPRHKITKRGQNVTFRCDPISEHNRLYWYRQTLGQGPEFLTYFQNEAQLEKSRLLSDRFSAERPKGSFSTLEIQRTEQGDSAMYLCASSLLGTGDNYGYTFGSGTRLTVV.

V usage is TRBV7-9 and J usage is TRBJ2-2, with D possibly being TRBD1 (5 bases). Germline values: CDR1 SEHNR, CDR2 FQNEAQ (reference sequence). V dropped 2 bases and J dropped 6 bases, with 19 bases sitting between them. This CDR3 spans 17 amino acids. In DNA, the CDR3 is TGTGCCAGCAGCTTAATAGGGGAAGCCGCCAGCGCCGGGGAGCTGTTTTTT. It specifies CASSLIGEAASAGELFF. The complete variable domain, with remaining parts taken from reference TRBV7-9 and TRBJ2-2, reads DTGVSQNPRHKITKRGQNVTFRCDPISEHNRLYWYRQTLGQGPEFLTYFQNEAQLEKSRLLSDRFSAERPKGSFSTLEIQRTEQGDSAMYLCASSLIGEAASAGELFFGEGSRLTVL.